This T cell receptor (beta chain) was sequenced in a study of blood T cell repertoires in COVID-19. Study details: Sites in the United States, Italy and Spain provided acute and convalescent COVID-19 samples. The analysed material was cDNA or gDNA that came from T cells, B-cell-depleted T cells, or PBMCs.

J lost 6 bases, V lost 5 bases, and 9 bases had no gene match. This CDR3 contains 15 residues. Germline V gives CDR1 MNHNY, CDR2 SVGAGI (reference sequence). This clone was detected only a few times. As processed by the authors: Nucleated cell number was recorded as an estimate derived from reference gene primer amplification. Clones were sequenced by immunoSEQ multiplex PCR, and TCRdb holds only the in-frame ones, with some missing. V and J calls plus clone size are reproduced from that table; the DNA served to infer D and trimming. The sample consists of nearly 35,000 clones, more than 75% of them appearing once.

Sequenced: peripheral blood. The sequence came from a human donor in a cohort sampled during active COVID-19. The chain employs TRBV6-6 and TRBJ2-3; 9 nucleotides align to TRBD2. CDR3 sequence: CASSVTSGRSDTQYF. CDR3 DNA: TGTGCCAGCAGTGTCACTAGCGGGCGTTCCGATACGCAGTATTTT.